The entry below gives a single T cell receptor beta chain sequence along with its context. Antigen unknown. Trimming removed 0 bases from V and 9 bases from J; junction bases left unmatched: 4. The CDR3 is 14 residues long. CDR1 and CDR2 from the germline V gene are LGHNA and YNFKEQ. TCRdb ran MiXCR on the RT-PCR reads and lists one entry per CDR3 protein. The repertoire consists of about 520,000 distinct CDR3 sequences, with approximately 24% occurring once and the leading ten covering approximately 2%. The data stem from a study of response to subunit inactivated influenza vaccine. Study-wide results and caveats: Seasonal influenza vaccination, on each occasion, was suggested by the authors to recruit few new T cells.

This sequence joins TRBV4-2 and TRBJ2-1; 8 bases are a match to TRBD2. Material: CD4+ T cells sorted from PBMCs, obtained around 5 days after vaccination. The source of this sequence is a man aged 50 to 59 who received an inactivated influenza vaccine. The CDR3 region has the DNA TGTGCCAGCAGCCAAGAGACTAGCGAAAGTGAGCAGTTCTTC. Amino acids: CASSQETSESEQFF.